Listed here is a single T cell receptor beta chain. Authors' processing steps: Reference gene primer amplification yielded estimated nucleated cell counts. Sequenced by immunoSEQ multiplex PCR; TCRdb stores in-frame clones only, minus some. From that table come the V and J calls and clone size; the DNA was used to work out D and trimming. Among 100,000 to 120,000 clones, more than 75% were seen once, and the ten largest hold approximately 8.1%. The sample originates from a study of blood T cell repertoires in COVID-19. Study at large: Researchers got acute and convalescent COVID-19 samples from the United States, Italy and Spain. Nucleic acid was either cDNA or gDNA, and it came from T cells, B-cell-depleted T cells, or PBMCs.

Germline V gene sequence: CDR1 MNHEY, CDR2 SMNVEV (reference sequence). The V segment lost 6 bases and the J segment 9 bases; nucleotides outside the gene matches: 13. This CDR3 has 15 residues. V usage is TRBV27 and J usage is TRBJ2-1; 8 positions agree with TRBD1. The clonotype comes from a woman aged 40 to 49 with acute or convalescent COVID-19. The source material was peripheral blood. The chain's CDR3 is CASRTGDLPTGEQFF. The CDR3 bases are TGTGCCAGCAGGACAGGGGACCTACCTACGGGTGAGCAGTTCTTC.